This TCR beta chain was captured by sequencing in a study of cytomegalovirus exposure and HLA in healthy donors. PCR employed 60 Vbeta and 13 Jbeta primers. The repertoire was sequenced with immunoSEQ multiplex PCR; TCRdb's copy has only in-frame clones and lacks some. The sample has hundreds of thousands of clones, approximately 80% seen once. The sample was PBMCs. The receptor's source is a woman between 40 and 55 years old in good health and CMV-seronegative.

For the CDR3, the DNA is TGTGCCAGCAGCAAAGCGCGGGGGGGACGTTCACCCCTCCACTTT. Protein sequence: CASSKARGGRSPLHF. J is TRBJ1-6 and V is TRBV21-1. TRBV21-1 is an annotated pseudogene. The CDR3 spans 15 residues.